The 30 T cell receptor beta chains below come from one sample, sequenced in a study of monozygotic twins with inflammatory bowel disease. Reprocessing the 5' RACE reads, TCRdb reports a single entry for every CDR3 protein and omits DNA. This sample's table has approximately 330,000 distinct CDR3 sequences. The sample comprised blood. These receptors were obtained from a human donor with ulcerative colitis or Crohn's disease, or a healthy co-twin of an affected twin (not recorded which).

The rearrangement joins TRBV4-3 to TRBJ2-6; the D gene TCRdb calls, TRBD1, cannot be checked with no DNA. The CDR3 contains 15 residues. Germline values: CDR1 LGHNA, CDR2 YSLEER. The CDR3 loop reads CASRDRGTGANVLTF.

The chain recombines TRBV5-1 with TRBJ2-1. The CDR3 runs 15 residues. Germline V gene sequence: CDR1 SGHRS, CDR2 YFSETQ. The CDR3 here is CASSLGQTSYNEQFF.

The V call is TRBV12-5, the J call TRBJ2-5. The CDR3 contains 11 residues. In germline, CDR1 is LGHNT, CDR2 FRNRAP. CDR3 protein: CASGLEETQYF. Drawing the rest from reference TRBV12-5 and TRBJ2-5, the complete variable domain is DARVTQTPRHKVTEMGQEVTMRCQPILGHNTVFWYRQTMMQGLELLAYFRNRAPLDDSGMPKDRFSAEMPDATLATLKIQPSEPRDSAVYFCASGLEETQYFGPGTRLLVL.

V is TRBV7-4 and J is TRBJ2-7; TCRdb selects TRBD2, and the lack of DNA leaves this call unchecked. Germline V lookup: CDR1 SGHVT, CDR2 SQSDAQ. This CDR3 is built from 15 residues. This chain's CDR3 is CASSLPGRELKEQYF. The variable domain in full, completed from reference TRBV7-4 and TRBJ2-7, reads GAGVSQSPRYKVAKRGRDVALRCDSISGHVTLYWYRQTLGQGSEVLTYSQSDAQRDKSGRPSGRFSAERPERSVSTLKIQRTEQGDSAVYLCASSLPGRELKEQYFGPGTRLTVT.

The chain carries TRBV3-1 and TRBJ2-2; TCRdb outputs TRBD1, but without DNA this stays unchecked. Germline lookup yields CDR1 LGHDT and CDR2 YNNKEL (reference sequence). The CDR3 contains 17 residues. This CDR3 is CASSQIGTGGATGELFF.

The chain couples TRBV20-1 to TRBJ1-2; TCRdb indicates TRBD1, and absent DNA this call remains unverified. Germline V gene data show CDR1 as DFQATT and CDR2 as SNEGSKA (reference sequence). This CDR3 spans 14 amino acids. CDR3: CSARQTGTDNGYTF.

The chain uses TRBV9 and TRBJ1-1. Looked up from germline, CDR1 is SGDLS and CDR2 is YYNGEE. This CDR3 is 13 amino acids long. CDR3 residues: CASSVIENTEAFF. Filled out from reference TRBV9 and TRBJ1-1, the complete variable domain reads DSGVTQTPKHLITATGQRVTLRCSPRSGDLSVYWYQQSLDQGLQFLIQYYNGEERAKGNILERFSAQQFPDLHSELNLSSLELGDSALYFCASSVIENTEAFFGQGTRLTVV.

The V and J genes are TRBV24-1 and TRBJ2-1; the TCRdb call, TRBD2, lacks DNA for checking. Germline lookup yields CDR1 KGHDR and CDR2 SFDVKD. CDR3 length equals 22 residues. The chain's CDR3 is CATSDFLGGLAEGVSSYNEQFF.

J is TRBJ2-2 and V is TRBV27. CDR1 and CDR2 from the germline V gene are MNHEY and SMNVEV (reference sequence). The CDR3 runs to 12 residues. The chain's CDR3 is CASSLDGRGLFF.

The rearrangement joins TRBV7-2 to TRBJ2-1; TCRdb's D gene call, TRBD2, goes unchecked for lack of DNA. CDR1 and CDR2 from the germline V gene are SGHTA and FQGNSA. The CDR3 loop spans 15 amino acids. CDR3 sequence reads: CASSLSPGPYNEQFF.

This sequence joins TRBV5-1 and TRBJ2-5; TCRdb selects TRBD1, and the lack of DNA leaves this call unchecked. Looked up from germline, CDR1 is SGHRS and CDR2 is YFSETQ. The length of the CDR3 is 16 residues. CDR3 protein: CASSLAPGRGSETQYF.

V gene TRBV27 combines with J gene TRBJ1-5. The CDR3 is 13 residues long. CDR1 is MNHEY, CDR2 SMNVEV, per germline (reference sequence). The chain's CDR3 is CASSFGYNQPQHF.

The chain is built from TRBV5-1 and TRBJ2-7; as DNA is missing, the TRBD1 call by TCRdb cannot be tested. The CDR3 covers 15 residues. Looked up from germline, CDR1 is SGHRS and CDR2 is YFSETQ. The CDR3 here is CASSPGGGVHYEQYF.

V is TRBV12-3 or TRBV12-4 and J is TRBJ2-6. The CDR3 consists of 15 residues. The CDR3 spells CASSSWVWGANVLTF.

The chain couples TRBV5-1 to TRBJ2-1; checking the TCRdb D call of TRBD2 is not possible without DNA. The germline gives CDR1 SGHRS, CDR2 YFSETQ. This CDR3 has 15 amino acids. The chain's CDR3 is CASRVGLAGDNEQFF. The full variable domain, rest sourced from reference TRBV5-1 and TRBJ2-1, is KAGVTQTPRYLIKTRGQQVTLSCSPISGHRSVSWYQQTPGQGLQFLFEYFSETQRNKGNFPGRFSGRQFSNSRSEMNVSTLELGDSALYLCASRVGLAGDNEQFFGPGTRLTVL.

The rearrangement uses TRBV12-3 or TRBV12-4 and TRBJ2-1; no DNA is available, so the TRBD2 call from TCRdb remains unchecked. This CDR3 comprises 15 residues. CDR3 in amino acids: CASSYGGRAQDEQFF.

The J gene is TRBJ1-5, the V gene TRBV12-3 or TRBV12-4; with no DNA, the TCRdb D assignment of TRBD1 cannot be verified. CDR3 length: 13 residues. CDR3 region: CASSLNAHQPQHF.

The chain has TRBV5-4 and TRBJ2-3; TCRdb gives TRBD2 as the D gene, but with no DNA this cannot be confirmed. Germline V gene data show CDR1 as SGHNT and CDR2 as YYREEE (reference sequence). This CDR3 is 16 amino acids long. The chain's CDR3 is CASSPTGRASTDTQYF.

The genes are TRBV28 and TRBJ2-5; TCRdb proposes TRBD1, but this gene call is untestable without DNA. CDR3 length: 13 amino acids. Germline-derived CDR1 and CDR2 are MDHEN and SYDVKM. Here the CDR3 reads CASMGPSQETQYF.

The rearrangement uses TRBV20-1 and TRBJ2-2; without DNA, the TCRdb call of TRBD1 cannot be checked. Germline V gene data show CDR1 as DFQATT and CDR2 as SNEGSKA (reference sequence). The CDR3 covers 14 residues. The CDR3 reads CSAHRDRVPGELFF.

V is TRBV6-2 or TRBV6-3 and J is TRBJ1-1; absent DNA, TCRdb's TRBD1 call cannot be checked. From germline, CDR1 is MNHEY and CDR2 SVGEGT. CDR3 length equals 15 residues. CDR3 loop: CASVTTGTVNTEAFF.

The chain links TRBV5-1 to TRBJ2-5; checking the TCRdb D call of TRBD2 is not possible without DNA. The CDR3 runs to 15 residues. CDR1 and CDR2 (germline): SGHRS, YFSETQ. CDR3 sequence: CASSLLGTSGETQYF.

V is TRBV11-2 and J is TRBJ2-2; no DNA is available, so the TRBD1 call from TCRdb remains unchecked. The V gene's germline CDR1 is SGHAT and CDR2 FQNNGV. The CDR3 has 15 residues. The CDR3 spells CASSLAGRRTGELFF.

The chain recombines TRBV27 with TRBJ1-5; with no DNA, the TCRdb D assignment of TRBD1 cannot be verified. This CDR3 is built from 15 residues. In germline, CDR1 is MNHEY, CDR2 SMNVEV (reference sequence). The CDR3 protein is CASSLAGLNNQPQHF.

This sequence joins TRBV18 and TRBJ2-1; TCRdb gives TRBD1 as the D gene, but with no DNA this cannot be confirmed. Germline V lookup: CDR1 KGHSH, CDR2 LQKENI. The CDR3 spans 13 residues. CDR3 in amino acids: CASSPGQNNEQFF.

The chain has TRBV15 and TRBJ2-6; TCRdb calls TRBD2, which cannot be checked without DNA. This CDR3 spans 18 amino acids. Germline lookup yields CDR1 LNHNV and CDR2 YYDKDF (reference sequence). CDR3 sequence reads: CATSRDIRRGSGANVLTF.

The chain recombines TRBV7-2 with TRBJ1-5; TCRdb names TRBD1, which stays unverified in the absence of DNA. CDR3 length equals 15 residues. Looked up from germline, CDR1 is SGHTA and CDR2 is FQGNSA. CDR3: CASSYRDGGLWPQHF.

CDR3 region: CASSNGGGKYNEQFF. The chain recombines TRBV5-5 with TRBJ2-1; TCRdb outputs TRBD1, but without DNA this stays unchecked. Germline CDR1 and CDR2: SGHKS and YYEKEE (reference sequence). The CDR3 loop spans 15 amino acids.

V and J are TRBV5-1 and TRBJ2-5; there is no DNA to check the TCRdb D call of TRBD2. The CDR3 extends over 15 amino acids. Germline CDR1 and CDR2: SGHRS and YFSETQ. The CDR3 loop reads CASSTGTSSFQTQYF.

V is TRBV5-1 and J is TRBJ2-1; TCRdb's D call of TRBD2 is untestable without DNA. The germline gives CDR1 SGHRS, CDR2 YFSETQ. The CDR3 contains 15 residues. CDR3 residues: CASSSQSGAVNEQFF.